This T cell receptor (beta chain) was identified in a study of blood T cells in healthy people across ages. Study results and caveats: Correlation between TCR beta diversity and naive T cell percentage was strong.

Next came a second PCR, run for about 6 to 12 cycles, which used a sample-barcoded 5' primer along with a J-beta primer mix. Each TCR beta cDNA got a 12-nucleotide random molecular identifier. TCRdb re-called the 5' RACE reads through MiXCR, storing one row per CDR3 protein. The sample contains over a million distinct CDR3 sequences, roughly two fifths of which appear only once. This clonotype was counted between two and nine times. The antigen is unknown. This CDR3 has 15 amino acids. The germline V gene has CDR1 SGHTA and CDR2 FQGNSA. The junction had 9 bases not matched to a gene; V was cut back by 5 bases and J by 4 bases.

This receptor was obtained from a woman aged 18-29 years in good health. The sample taken for sequencing was blood. This sequence joins TRBV7-2 and TRBJ1-2, with TRBD1 identical over 8 bases. The CDR3 DNA is TGTGCCAGCAGCGCCCAACAGGGGGGAGTCTATGGCTACACCTTC. The encoded protein is CASSAQQGGVYGYTF. Full variable domain (missing parts from reference TRBV7-2 and TRBJ1-2): GAGVSQSPSNKVTEKGKDVELRCDPISGHTALYWYRQSLGQGLEFLIYFQGNSAPDKSGLPSDRFSAERTGGSVSTLTIQRTQQEDSAVYLCASSAQQGGVYGYTFGSGTRLTVV.